This T cell receptor beta chain was profiled in a study of blood T cell repertoires in COVID-19. The overall study: COVID-19 samples collected from the United States, Italy and Spain covered acute and convalescent phases. From T cells, B-cell-depleted T cells, or PBMCs came the material, which was cDNA or gDNA.

Per the study methods: Researchers report that nucleated cell counts were estimated from reference gene primer amplification. The method was immunoSEQ multiplex PCR; TCRdb's version includes in-frame clones alone and lacks a portion of them. The DNA was the basis for D and trimming; V, J and clone size are from that table. The sample lists 150,000 to 200,000 clones; 85% to 90% were seen once. V lost 7 bases to trimming and J lost 4 bases; unmatched junction nucleotides: 14. The germline CDR1 and CDR2 sequences are MDHEN and SYDVKM. There are 16 residues in the CDR3. The sample was peripheral blood. The receptor's source is a person aged 70 to 85 with COVID-19, enrolled during active disease. This rearrangement joins TRBV28 to TRBJ1-2; 8 nucleotides line up with TRBD1. The CDR3, as DNA: TGTGCCAGCAATCAACCTTACAGGGGGAGACCCTATGGCTACACCTTC. Residues: CASNQPYRGRPYGYTF.